The T cell receptor beta chain under discussion was sequenced for a study of cytomegalovirus exposure and HLA in healthy donors (TCRdb year 2017). Regarding the complete study: According to an earlier analysis of a few hundred of the donors, about 190 million T cells yielded some 110 million unique TCR beta sequences and 276 Gb of sequence data. Both class I and class II loci were covered by HLA typing, at four-digit resolution. A later analysis re-examined previously published TCR beta repertoires from more than 600 donors and added high-resolution HLA genotyping to investigate patterns of TCR occurrence. In the later analysis, no new phenotypic data were used to find candidate immune exposures; instead, reliance was placed on TCR beta sequences and their occurrence across donors. Among roughly 400 genotyped donors of the cohort, an average of about 220,000 unique TCR beta nucleotide sequences was sequenced per donor, of which about 19% were non-productive. Roughly 5 DR-DQ haplotypes were handled as single units for association and clustering, since linkage in the cohort was strong. To predict cytomegalovirus infection status, the study combined high-throughput TCR immunosequencing, statistical association of individual TCRs with disease status, and machine learning. The T cell repertoires of some 670 subjects were profiled by immunosequencing and related to cytomegalovirus serostatus. A later genetic analysis used genome-wide SNP genotypes for about 65% of the 666 donors, treating that subset as a discovery cohort. All discovery cohort repertoires had been generated on a single sequencing platform. Typing coverage varied by locus: about 620-630 donors for A, B, C, DRB1 and DQB1; roughly 500 for DQA1; approximately 610 for DPA1; 450 to 480 for DPB1. The study aimed to test whether cataloging public T cell receptors could reveal signatures of past pathogen exposure. In an earlier analysis of roughly 580 of the donors, high-throughput TCR beta sequencing was used to judge whether each TCR beta V gene segment behaved as functional or pseudogenic. An early release that covered roughly 600 HLA-typed donors contained approximately 300 gigabases of sequencing data and around 85 million unique TCR sequences. Among the roughly 390 genotyped donors, about 85% belonged to the genetic ancestry cluster associated with self-reported Caucasian donors. Donor age, sex, ethnicity and CMV serostatus were compiled alongside the repertoire data. A separate validation cohort of roughly 110 different subjects was used in addition to the 666-subject first cohort.

Concerning this clone: Its cognate antigen has yet to be identified. It has no much larger one-base neighbor in the sample; base qualities were not kept.

The protocol used for the library was the immunoSEQ multiplex PCR assay. The multiplex PCR relied on a mix of 60 forward primers for TCR Vbeta segments and 13 reverse primers for TCR Jbeta segments. The CDR3 region of rearranged TCR beta genes was amplified from genomic DNA with a multiplex PCR assay. The Illumina HiSeq System was used to sequence the amplified TCR beta libraries as 87-base-pair reads. The study's processing was this. In a later analysis, 80 million or so unique TCR beta chains were counted across the roughly 670 repertoires, and around 11 million of these chains were shared by at least two donors. To remove PCR and sequencing errors, raw reads were error-corrected and collapsed into unique sequences using a nearest-neighbor algorithm that merged closely related sequences. V, D and J gene segments were assigned by aligning CDR3 sequences to IMGT reference sequences. For a sequence to be retained, a match of at least six nucleotides to both a V gene segment and a J gene segment was required. Rearrangements were called productive when the CDR3 lacked stop codons and stayed in frame with V and J; all others were non-productive. Following IMGT convention, CDR3 was defined as the stretch from the second conserved V-encoded cysteine up to the conserved J-encoded phenylalanine. Sequences without an unambiguous match to a single V gene segment were excluded from the earlier analysis of 450 to 650 of the donors. In an earlier analysis of 450 to 750 of the donors, a V segment was called functional when productive rearrangements were above 56.7%, and segregating when the standard deviation between donors exceeded 5%. A statistical classification framework was built for diagnosing cytomegalovirus status from the catalog of TCR beta chain sequences. In a later analysis, TCR nucleotide sequences were compared against IMGT/GENE-DB human TR gene sequences so that V and J genes could be assigned. The TCRdist pipeline was used in a later analysis to assign CDR3 sequences and most-parsimonious VDJ recombination scenarios. A later analysis defined each TCR beta chain by its CDR3 amino acid sequence plus V-gene family, and excluded reads lacking a unique V-gene family. As a way to deal with suspected cross-contamination and a sequencing artifact, a later analysis dropped 450 to 700 nucleotide sequences that were highly shared and had low generation probability. A later analysis calculated a clonal expansion index for each public chain from normalized within-repertoire ranks of inferred template counts. A later analysis computed generation probabilities with a VDJ recombination model fitted to out-of-frame rearrangements, and checked the results against IGoR. In a later analysis, hypergeometric tests were used to score TCR-TCR, TCR-HLA and TCR-CMV co-occurrence, with a repertoire-size bias correction applied to TCR pairs. To estimate false discovery rates, a later analysis permuted the HLA or CMV assignments 20 times. In a later analysis, co-occurring TCRs were grouped using DBSCAN, and TCRdist sequence similarity was added for clustering within HLA-allele-positive subsets. Repertoires with fewer than 30,000 or more than 120,000 public chains, plus five repertoires with anomalous nucleotide sharing, were excluded from co-occurrence clustering. TCRdb carries this immuneACCESS record with in-frame sequences only. Its versions omit some clonotypes, under half of them owing to an unresolved V gene in the studies checked, with the rest unexplained. V and J calls and clone size are those listed in that table; D and trimming were worked out from the DNA. This sample lists under 200,000 clones; roughly 80% were detected once. Together, the top ten hold around 6% of the sample.

The CDR3 numbers 16 residues from cysteine through phenylalanine. Of the read, only the CDR3 DNA is kept; its 48 bases are in frame from base 1. V is pared back by 1 base and J by 0 bases, with 10 bases lying between the germline termini. CDR1 and CDR2, looked up from the germline V gene, are MNHEY and SVGAGI. The cohort consisted of 650 to 700 healthy bone marrow donors. Cohort members were all nominally healthy when sampled, although unrecorded immune exposures were likely present. The donor was CMV seropositive and belonged to the group of about 290 seropositive cohort members. Each donor provided a peripheral blood sample, and peripheral blood mononuclear cells were used for TCR beta sequencing. Genomic DNA was extracted from the blood cell samples with the Qiagen DNeasy Blood Extraction Kit. The paper as a whole reports these results and caveats: A further reported finding was that TCR beta sequences accurately predicted the HLA-A and HLA-B alleles for most subjects in the first cohort. The presence/absence analyses assumed that sequencing depth was roughly uniform across donors, and that assumption may not be true. While some public TCRs were present in many individuals, most TCR sequences turned up only very rarely across donors. The earlier analysis of 587 of the donors excluded 15 to 20 rarely observed V segments, including chromosome 9 orphons, because counts were too low. In a later genetic analysis, a missense DCLRE1C variant was associated with V-gene and J-gene trimming of TCR beta chains, and the association was replicated in an independent cohort. Some IMGT-functional V segments, including TRBV6-2 and TRBV6-3, could not be distinguished by the 87-base-pair reads and were therefore excluded. In a later analysis, HLA-associated TCR beta chains were found to be more clonally expanded and to have lower generation probabilities than equally common non-associated chains. In this cohort, only TCR beta chains were sequenced, and detectable features were limited by the absence of alpha or paired-chain data. The authors suggested that the approach could potentially be extended to other disease states and immunological phenotypes. An earlier analysis of several hundred of the donors showed that most TCR beta V segments appeared in productive rearrangements either about 87% or about 30% of the time, which broadly matched IMGT annotations. The classifier was reported to diagnose cytomegalovirus status with high specificity and sensitivity in both the original cohort and the validation cohort. When HLA alleles, especially DR and DQ, strongly co-occurred, TCR associations were difficult to assign to individual alleles. In the study, some 160 TCR beta chains were listed as associated with cytomegalovirus. Because HLA typing was unavailable for some donors at each locus, only the typed subset was used in association tests. According to a later analysis, most CMV-associated TCR beta chains appeared to be HLA-restricted, and the HLA associations seemed to be driven largely by CMV exposure. CMV serostatus was the only immune exposure information available for the cohort. According to a later analysis, TCR association rates differed among HLA loci, with DRB1 alleles showing the most associated TCRs and HLA-C alleles showing the fewest. Specific HLA alleles were associated with more than 15,000 TCR beta sequences at a false discovery rate of 0.05 in a later analysis. According to a later analysis, parvovirus B19, influenza, CMV and Epstein-Barr virus appeared linked to several top co-occurrence clusters. A cluster of highly shared sequence variants was judged likely to be a technical artifact of the sequencing pipeline. Linkage disequilibrium might explain the correlated functional status among segregating V segments, but an unknown experimental factor could not be ruled out. A few of the identified cytomegalovirus-associated TCR beta chains were confirmed in vitro to be specific for cytomegalovirus antigens. In a later genetic analysis, fewer N-insertions in productive TCRs were reported among donors in an Asian-associated ancestry cluster than the roughly 640-donor mean.

This TCR came from a woman aged 30 to 39 in good health and CMV-seropositive. The sequenced material came from PBMCs. Recombination joined TRBV6-5 with TRBJ1-5, with an unclear D gene assignment. Read as DNA, the sequence is TGTGCCAGCAGTTACTTTCGGGTTCATAGCAATCAGCCCCAGCATTTT. Translation gives CASSYFRVHSNQPQHF.